A single sample gave rise to the 19 T cell receptor beta chains below, sequenced in a study of regulatory T cells in long-lasting Graves disease. TCR beta libraries were built with iRepertoire HTBI primers and Arm-PCR of CDR3 regions. MiXCR, run by TCRdb on the multiplex PCR reads, gives a single entry per CDR3 protein. The table shows 440,000 or so distinct CDR3 sequences, with 16% occurring only once. Time point reported: newly diagnosed GD, antithyroid drugs for less than 3 months. After RNA was extracted from PBMCs, the TCR library was made from it. In addition, the sample was reused for a study of T cells in Graves' hyperthyroidism and ophthalmopathy.

Sequenced here: peripheral blood mononuclear cells (PBMCs), sampled at new diagnosis, from a patient treated with antithyroid drugs. These receptors were obtained from a young woman with Graves disease.

The sample holds many counts of this clonotype. The rearrangement joins TRBV5-1 to TRBJ2-1; D is perhaps TRBD2 (6 bases). V was shortened by 4 bases and J by 0 bases, with 11 bases between the two germline ends. Germline loops: CDR1 SGHRS, CDR2 YFSETQ. The CDR3 sequence is 15 residues long. The CDR3 region is CASSQLADSYNEQFF. The DNA for the CDR3 is TGCGCCAGCAGCCAGTTAGCGGACTCCTACAATGAGCAGTTCTTC.

V gene TRBV20-1 combines with J gene TRBJ1-2; D unclear. The V gene lost 3 bases and the J gene lost 12 bases, with 14 bases spanning the gap. CDR1 is DFQATT and CDR2 is SNEGSKA in the germline V gene (reference sequence). The CDR3 contains 11 residues. CDR3 bases: TGCAGTGCTAGGGGCGACTCGGGCCACACCTTC. As protein: CSARGDSGHTF.

This clonotype showed up many times. The gene calls are TRBV28 and TRBJ1-1; TRBD1 agrees at 7 bases. The V and J ends lost 4 bases and 0 bases, in that order; junction bases with no gene match: 5. CDR1 MDHEN and CDR2 SYDVKM come from the germline V gene. The CDR3 contains 15 residues. Here the CDR3 reads CASSSGDSVNTEAFF. The CDR3 DNA reads as TGTGCCAGCAGTTCCGGGGACAGCGTGAACACTGAAGCTTTCTTT.

Worth noting for this clonotype: This may be a read error: a much more frequent sequence differs by one nucleotide. This CDR3 is CDSSPRDSSGNTIYF. The DNA of the CDR3 is TGTGACAGCAGCCCTCGGGACAGCTCTGGAAACACCATATATTTT. The V call is TRBV7-8, the J call TRBJ1-3; 7 nucleotides match TRBD1. Germline CDR1 SGHVS, CDR2 FQNEAQ. CDR3 length equals 15 residues.

This clonotype was detected ten times or more. This chain's CDR3 is CASSQRLLQPQHF. The CDR3 DNA reads as TGTGCCAGCAGCCAACGATTACTCCAGCCCCAGCATTTT. The V and J genes are TRBV4-2 and TRBJ1-5; D is unclear. From germline, CDR1 is LGHNA and CDR2 YNFKEQ. V was cut by 2 bases and J by 7 bases, with 9 bases left in between. The CDR3 runs 13 residues.

V gene TRBV20-1 combines with J gene TRBJ2-5, with D uncertain. Germline CDR1 reads DFQATT; CDR2 reads SNEGSKA (reference sequence). This CDR3 spans 15 amino acids. Trimming removed 1 base at V and 2 bases at J, with 14 bases between. Written as DNA, the CDR3 is TGCAGTGCTAGAGCTCCCGACGGTCCTCAAGAGACCCAGTACTTC. It translates to CSARAPDGPQETQYF.

This clonotype appeared many times. CDR3 nucleotides: TGTGCCAGCACCCCCCCCGGCGGGGAGCTGTTTTTT. Translation: CASTPPGGELFF. The chain employs TRBV11-2 and TRBJ2-2; the D is unclear. The CDR3 length is 12 residues. Germline lookup yields CDR1 SGHAT and CDR2 FQNNGV. The V end lost 7 bases, the J end lost 7 bases, and 10 bases lay between the germline ends.

There are many counts of this clonotype. The V call is TRBV28, the J call TRBJ1-4; unclear D gene. The CDR3 covers 15 residues. Germline CDR1 and CDR2: MDHEN and SYDVKM. V was shortened by 1 base and J by 3 bases, with 9 bases between the two germline ends. CDR3 in amino acids: CASSLFSSANEKLFF. CDR3 in DNA: TGTGCCAGCAGTTTATTCTCGTCGGCTAATGAAAAACTGTTTTTT. The full variable domain, completed using reference TRBV28 and TRBJ1-4, is DVKVTQSSRYLVKRTGEKVFLECVQDMDHENMFWYRQDPGLGLRLIYFSYDVKMKEKGDIPEGYSVSREKKERFSLILESASTNQTSMYLCASSLFSSANEKLFFGSGTQLSVL.

This clonotype was seen many times. This chain uses TRBV11-2 with TRBJ1-1; D remains unclear. Germline-derived CDR1 and CDR2 are SGHAT and FQNNGV. V lost 5 bases, J lost 1 base, and 11 bases lay in between. CDR3 length equals 14 residues. CDR3 residues: CASSLRTGNTEAFF. The CDR3 DNA reads TGTGCCAGCAGCCTTCGGACCGGGAACACTGAAGCTTTCTTT. Complete variable domain (other parts from reference TRBV11-2 and TRBJ1-1): EAGVAQSPRYKIIEKRQSVAFWCNPISGHATLYWYQQILGQGPKLLIQFQNNGVVDDSQLPKDRFSAERLKGVDSTLKIQPAKLEDSAVYLCASSLRTGNTEAFFGQGTRLTVV.

This clonotype appeared many times. This chain links TRBV2 with TRBJ1-1; no reliable D call. This CDR3 comprises 12 residues. V was clipped by 10 bases and J by 3 bases, with 12 bases between them. Germline lookup yields CDR1 SNHLY and CDR2 FYNNEI. CDR3 protein: CATLDQHTEAFF. The CDR3 DNA reads TGTGCCACCCTTGATCAGCACACTGAAGCTTTCTTT.

V and J are TRBV6-5 and TRBJ1-5; no definite D call. With 2 bases removed from V and 0 bases from J, the gap between germline ends came to 17 bases. Germline V lookup: CDR1 MNHEY, CDR2 SVGAGI. This CDR3 has 18 amino acids. DNA for the CDR3: TGTGCCAGCAGTTACAGCACACAGAGACCTTATAGCAATCAGCCCCAGCATTTT. Translating gives CASSYSTQRPYSNQPQHF.

At least ten counts were recorded for this clonotype. The V call is TRBV30, the J call TRBJ2-7; TRBD1 is a possible D gene (6 bases). Germline V gene data show CDR1 as GTSNPN and CDR2 as SVGIG (reference sequence). Trimming removed 0 bases from V and 1 base from J, with 13 bases in between. This CDR3 region has 15 residues. CDR3 region: CAWSVRRGQSYEQYF. DNA of the CDR3: TGTGCCTGGAGTGTACGCAGGGGCCAGTCCTACGAGCAGTACTTC.

At least ten counts were recorded for this clonotype. J is TRBJ1-6 and V is TRBV28, with 9 positions matching TRBD1. The CDR3 is made up of 14 amino acids. The germline V gene has CDR1 MDHEN and CDR2 SYDVKM. V lost 5 bases to trimming and J lost 10 bases; unmatched junction nucleotides: 6. The chain's CDR3 is CASSPGQGNSPLHF. CDR3 bases: TGTGCCAGCAGTCCAGGACAGGGGAACTCACCCCTCCACTTT.

This clonotype was seen at least ten times. The V and J genes are TRBV2 and TRBJ1-5; no definite D call. This CDR3 has 14 residues. V was trimmed by 7 bases and J by 6 bases, leaving 16 bases between them. Germline V gene lookup returns CDR1 SNHLY and CDR2 FYNNEI. CDR3 DNA: TGTGCCAGCACCAGGATGGGTAGTAGTCAGCCCCAGCATTTT. Its protein product is CASTRMGSSQPQHF.

This clonotype was detected only a few times. This chain links TRBV10-3 with TRBJ2-6; D is undetermined. This CDR3 has 16 amino acids. From germline, CDR1 is ENHRY and CDR2 SYGVKD. Trimming shortened V by 2 bases and J by 0 bases, and 8 bases separated the two germline ends. DNA for the CDR3: TGTGCCATCAGTGAGGACTTAAACTCTGGGGCCAACGTCCTGACTTTC. As protein: CAISEDLNSGANVLTF.

There are a few counts of this clonotype. In nucleotides, the CDR3 is TGTGCCAGCAGCCAGCGATCGAGGGGGATCACTGAAGCTTTCTTT. Protein product: CASSQRSRGITEAFF. This chain uses TRBV14 with TRBJ1-1; tentatively, D is TRBD1 (6 bases). V lost 3 bases, J lost 4 bases, and 15 bases lay in between. The CDR3 length is 15 residues. Germline V gene lookup returns CDR1 SGHDN and CDR2 FVKESK.

This clonotype was observed at least ten times. V gene TRBV24-1 combines with J gene TRBJ2-5, with a tentative D call TRBD1 (6 bases). The V and J ends lost 2 bases and 3 bases respectively, with 9 bases between them. CDR3 length: 14 residues. CDR1 is KGHDR, CDR2 SFDVKD, per germline. The CDR3 nucleotides are TGTGCCACCAGTGATTGGACAGAAAAAGAGACCCAGTACTTC. It specifies CATSDWTEKETQYF.

This clonotype appeared many times. V is TRBV2 and J is TRBJ2-2; 7 nucleotides match TRBD1. This CDR3 has 15 residues. Germline V lookup: CDR1 SNHLY, CDR2 FYNNEI. J gave up 3 bases and V 8 bases, and 9 bases lay outside the gene matches. The CDR3 DNA reads TGTGCCAGCGGGAAGGACAGGCGGGACACCGGGGAGCTGTTTTTT. Protein: CASGKDRRDTGELFF.

This clonotype was recorded at least ten times. J is TRBJ2-7 and V is TRBV11-2; tentatively, D is TRBD1 (7 bases). Per germline, CDR1 SGHAT and CDR2 FQNNGV. V was cut by 3 bases and J by 0 bases, with 18 bases left in between. This CDR3 is 17 amino acids long. The CDR3 loop reads CASSFAPAGQSSYEQYF. The CDR3 DNA reads TGTGCCAGCAGCTTCGCCCCTGCGGGACAGTCCTCCTACGAGCAGTACTTC.